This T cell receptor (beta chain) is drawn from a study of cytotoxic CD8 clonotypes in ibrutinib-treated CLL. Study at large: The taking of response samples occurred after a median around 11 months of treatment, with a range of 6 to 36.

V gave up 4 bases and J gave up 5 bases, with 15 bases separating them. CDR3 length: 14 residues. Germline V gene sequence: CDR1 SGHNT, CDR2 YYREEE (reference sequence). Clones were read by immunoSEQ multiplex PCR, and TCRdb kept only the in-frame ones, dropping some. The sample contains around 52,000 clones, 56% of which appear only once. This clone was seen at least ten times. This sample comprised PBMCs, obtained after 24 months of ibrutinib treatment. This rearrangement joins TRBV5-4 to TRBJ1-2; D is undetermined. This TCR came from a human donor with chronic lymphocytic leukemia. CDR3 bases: TGTGCCAGCAGCCGGACCTTTGAAGGGTATGGCTACACCTTC. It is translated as CASSRTFEGYGYTF.